A single sample is the source of the 17 T cell receptor beta chains below, sequenced in a study of T cell repertoires in cytomegalovirus infection. TCRdb re-derived calls from the reads in MiXCR, one entry per CDR3 protein. In the table there are roughly 760,000 distinct CDR3 sequences, 35% of which are singletons. The sequencing input was PBMCs. These TCRs come from a human donor in good health (CMV status not recorded). Some clones in this sample may be carry-over from other donors' samples.

This clonotype was observed at least ten times. The rearrangement uses TRBV7-2 and TRBJ2-3, with 7 bases aligning to TRBD2. CDR1 is SGHTA, CDR2 FQGNSA, per germline. With 3 bases clipped from V and 5 bases from J, the junction kept 8 bases outside the gene matches. The CDR3 is made up of 15 amino acids. The CDR3 loop is CASSFYGLVGDTQYF. In DNA form, the CDR3 reads TGTGCCAGCAGCTTCTACGGACTAGTGGGAGATACGCAGTATTTT. The whole variable domain, remainder taken from reference TRBV7-2 and TRBJ2-3, is GAGVSQSPSNKVTEKGKDVELRCDPISGHTALYWYRQSLGQGLEFLIYFQGNSAPDKSGLPSDRFSAERTGGSVSTLTIQRTQQEDSAVYLCASSFYGLVGDTQYFGPGTRLTVL.

CDR3 DNA: TGCGCCAGCAGCCAAGATATGACAGGGGGTATGACAGATACGCAGTATTTT. Its protein is CASSQDMTGGMTDTQYF. This rearrangement joins TRBV4-1 to TRBJ2-3; 9 nucleotides agree with TRBD1. The CDR3 runs to 17 residues. Trimming cost V 0 bases and J 3 bases; bases outside gene matches: 7. Germline CDR1 and CDR2: MGHRA and YSYEKL.

DNA for the CDR3: TGTGCCAGCAGTTCAGGAGTCGGCGTCTCGACAGATACGCAGTATTTT. Its protein is CASSSGVGVSTDTQYF. The rearrangement uses TRBV11-2 and TRBJ2-3; D call uncertain. V dropped 6 bases and J dropped 3 bases, with 19 bases sitting between them. The V gene's germline CDR1 is SGHAT and CDR2 FQNNGV. The length of the CDR3 is 16 residues.

This clonotype was counted a few times. This chain links TRBV19 with TRBJ1-5; 7 nucleotides agree with TRBD1. Per germline, CDR1 LNHDA and CDR2 SQIVND (reference sequence). Trimming took 6 bases from V and 6 from J; bases not matched to a gene: 2. This CDR3 comprises 12 residues. CDR3 sequence reads: CASRDRVQPQHF. The CDR3 region has the DNA TGTGCCAGTAGAGACAGGGTTCAGCCCCAGCATTTT.

The chain employs TRBV12-3 or TRBV12-4 and TRBJ2-5; 9 nucleotides align to TRBD1. The CDR3 extends over 14 amino acids. V trimming: 6 bases; J trimming: 2 bases; junction bases outside the gene matches: 4. The CDR3 reads CASSTGTGQETQYF. DNA of the CDR3: TGTGCCAGCAGCACCGGGACAGGGCAAGAGACCCAGTACTTC.

The chain couples TRBV19 to TRBJ2-5; D not certain. V lost 1 base, J lost 5 bases, and 8 bases lay in between. The germline gives CDR1 LNHDA, CDR2 SQIVND (reference sequence). The CDR3 spans 13 residues. CDR3 in DNA: TGTGCCAGTAGTATAGCTGGGGATGAGACCCAGTACTTC. Translation gives CASSIAGDETQYF. The entire variable domain, with the rest obtained from reference TRBV19 and TRBJ2-5, is as follows: DGGITQSPKYLFRKEGQNVTLSCEQNLNHDAMYWYRQDPGQGLRLIYYSQIVNDFQKGDIAEGYSVSREKKESFPLTVTSAQKNPTAFYLCASSIAGDETQYFGPGTRLLVL.

The chain has TRBV29-1 and TRBJ1-2, with D perhaps TRBD1 (5 bases). From germline, CDR1 is SQVTM and CDR2 ANQGSEA. The CDR3 length is 12 residues. Trimming shortened V by 3 bases and J by 2 bases, and 7 bases separated the two germline ends. CDR3 DNA: TGCAGCGTTGACCCAGGGAACTATGGCTACACCTTC. Translating it yields CSVDPGNYGYTF.

This clonotype was recorded a few times. CDR3 bases: TGTGCCAGCTCCCCCAGTGGCCATGAGCAGTTCTTC. Residues: CASSPSGHEQFF. This sequence joins TRBV6-1 and TRBJ2-1; no clear D. The V end lost 8 bases, the J end lost 8 bases, and 13 bases lay between the germline ends. This CDR3 contains 12 residues. The germline V gene has CDR1 MNHNS and CDR2 SASEGT.

J is TRBJ1-6 and V is TRBV5-1; 10 bases match TRBD1. Trimming cost V 0 bases and J 0 bases; bases outside gene matches: 9. This CDR3 has 20 amino acids. From germline, CDR1 is SGHRS and CDR2 YFSETQ. The CDR3 DNA reads TGCGCCAGCAGCTTGGATCCACCGGGACAGGGGAGCTCCTATAATTCACCCCTCCACTTT. Its translation: CASSLDPPGQGSSYNSPLHF.

The chain employs TRBV18 and TRBJ1-2, with D unclear. The CDR3 covers 15 residues. The V gene's germline CDR1 is KGHSH and CDR2 LQKENI. The germline V and J ends were trimmed by 0 bases and 0 bases, with 8 bases remaining between them. The CDR3 loop reads CASSPPSISNYGYTF. In DNA form, the CDR3 reads TGTGCCAGCTCACCACCGTCCATTTCTAACTATGGCTACACCTTC.

A single count supports this clonotype. The rearrangement uses TRBV4-2 and TRBJ2-5, with D perhaps matching TRBD1 or TRBD2 (5 bases each). Looked up from germline, CDR1 is LGHNA and CDR2 is YNFKEQ. This CDR3 region has 14 residues. V was shortened by 8 bases and J by 1 base, with 14 bases between the two germline ends. The CDR3 nucleotides read TGTGCCAGCCAACACCCGGGACCCCAAGAGACCCAGTACTTC. Encoded protein: CASQHPGPQETQYF.

This clonotype was counted only a few times. The chain combines TRBV12-3 or TRBV12-4 with TRBJ2-6; no clear D. The length of the CDR3 is 13 residues. V shed 3 bases and J shed 4 bases, with 4 bases lying between them. The CDR3 DNA reads as TGTGCCAGCAGTTTCCAGGGGGCCAACGTCCTGACTTTC. Protein sequence: CASSFQGANVLTF.

This chain connects TRBV9 to TRBJ2-7; 7 bases are a match to TRBD1. The V and J ends lost 1 base and 4 bases, in that order; junction bases with no gene match: 5. This CDR3 is built from 14 residues. The germline CDR1 and CDR2 sequences are SGDLS and YYNGEE. The DNA of the CDR3 is TGTGCCAGCAGCGTAAATGACAGGGCTTACGAGCAGTACTTC. Protein product: CASSVNDRAYEQYF.

About this clonotype: A much more abundant neighbour one base away suggests this may be a read error. This chain joins TRBV6-6 and TRBJ1-1; D perhaps matches TRBD1 (5 bases). Germline V gene lookup returns CDR1 MNHNY and CDR2 SVGAGI (reference sequence). CDR3 length equals 13 residues. CDR3 loop: CVSSAGQNTEAFF. The CDR3 DNA sequence: TGTGTCAGCAGTGCCGGACAGAACACTGAAGCTTTCTTT.

This chain links TRBV4-1 with TRBJ2-7; 7 nucleotides agree with TRBD1. Unmatched junction bases numbered 6, after V lost 1 base and J lost 0 bases. This CDR3 comprises 16 residues. Germline CDR1 MGHRA, CDR2 YSYEKL. The CDR3 loop reads CASSQAKTGYSYEQYF. The DNA of the CDR3 is TGCGCCAGCAGCCAAGCGAAGACAGGGTACTCCTACGAGCAGTACTTC.

This rearrangement joins TRBV28 to TRBJ2-3, with D perhaps given as TRBD1 or TRBD2 (5 bases each). Trimming removed 6 bases from V and 6 bases from J, with 19 bases in between. This CDR3 is 15 amino acids long. CDR1 MDHEN and CDR2 SYDVKM come from the germline V gene. For the CDR3, the DNA is TGTGCCAGCAGCGAGACAGTAAGCGGTGTGGATACGCAGTATTTT. Amino acid sequence: CASSETVSGVDTQYF.

The chain carries TRBV19 and TRBJ2-1, with D perhaps TRBD1 (6 bases). The CDR3 loop spans 13 amino acids. Germline lookup yields CDR1 LNHDA and CDR2 SQIVND (reference sequence). V was clipped by 8 bases and J by 0 bases, with 8 bases between them. This CDR3 reads CASGTHSYNEQFF. CDR3 in DNA: TGTGCCAGTGGGACACACTCCTACAATGAGCAGTTCTTC. The whole variable domain, filled in from reference TRBV19 and TRBJ2-1, reads DGGITQSPKYLFRKEGQNVTLSCEQNLNHDAMYWYRQDPGQGLRLIYYSQIVNDFQKGDIAEGYSVSREKKESFPLTVTSAQKNPTAFYLCASGTHSYNEQFFGPGTRLTVL.